This T cell receptor beta chain was sequenced for a study of T-cell reconstitution after alpha-beta-depleted transplantation in children (dated by TCRdb to 2016 to 2017). For the study in its entirety: Using TCR repertoire profiling, the study followed T-cell immune reconstitution in a quantitative way in children after TCRalphabeta/CD19-depleted allogeneic hematopoietic cell transplantation.

Receptors were amplified or captured by PCR. Sequencing was performed on an Illumina HiSeq 2500. To normalize quantification of the TCRbeta repertoire, the TCR libraries were built with molecular barcoding that relied on unique molecular identifiers. TCRdb handled the public reads itself, with Q25 trimming in fastp and clone calling in MiXCR, and kept productive beta chains. Each CDR3 protein appears once, grouped with its most common genes and DNA. The sample contains around 500,000 distinct CDR3 sequences, about an eighth of them found a single time. Less than 6.5% of the sample is held by the ten biggest clonotypes. This clonotype was detected ten times or more. Its antigen has not been determined. One base away there is no much larger clone; base qualities are not given. The germline V gene encodes CDR1 SQVTM and CDR2 ANQGSEA. Inclusive of the bounding cysteine and phenylalanine, the CDR3 is 13 residues long. Only the CDR3 DNA stays, 39 bases, in frame from base 1. V and J are truncated by 4 bases and 6 bases respectively, leaving an intervening sequence of 13 bases.

The chain is made from TRBV29-1 and TRBJ2-1, and TRBD1 may be the D gene, going by 6 matching bases. Sequencing was performed on PBMCs from the stem cell graft donor, taken from the stem cell graft. This clonotype was sampled from a human donor who donated a stem cell graft to a child with combined immunodeficiency. The CDR3: CSVGNRVGNEQFF. DNA sequence: TGCAGCGTTGGAAACAGGGTAGGCAATGAGCAGTTCTTC.